This passage covers 27 T cell receptor beta chains from one sample sequenced in a study of shared clonotypes between healthy human individuals. Data came from immunoSEQ multiplex PCR; TCRdb stores just in-frame clones and leaves some out. The repertoire includes fewer than 3 million clones, roughly 90% of them detected once, and 0.37% sits in the top ten. Sequenced material: naive CD4+ T cells from PBMCs. Described subset: CD45RA+ positively selected. The receptor source for this set is a man aged 18 to 29 in good health. Some clones in this sample may be carry-over from other donors' samples.

The V gene is TRBV6-1, the J gene TRBJ2-7; 7 positions agree with TRBD1. V was pared by 1 base and J by 13 bases, with 10 bases of the junction left unmatched. The CDR3 is 13 residues long. The germline V gene has CDR1 MNHNS and CDR2 SASEGT. The CDR3 loop is CASSEEWQGVGYF. The CDR3 DNA is TGTGCCAGCAGTGAAGAGTGGCAGGGGGTCGGATACTTC.

The chain joins TRBV29-1 to TRBJ2-1, with unresolved D. Per germline, CDR1 SQVTM and CDR2 ANQGSEA. V was clipped by 8 bases and J by 10 bases, with 12 bases between them. The CDR3 spans 10 residues. CDR3 loop: CSTGRREQFF. The CDR3 coding sequence is TGCAGCACTGGACGTCGGGAGCAGTTCTTC.

This clone was seen a single time. The rearrangement uses TRBV2 and TRBJ1-5, with 7 bases identical to TRBD1. The CDR3 consists of 12 residues. Losses at the gene ends were 6 bases for V and 5 bases for J; bases not matched to a gene: 1. Per germline, CDR1 SNHLY and CDR2 FYNNEI. The CDR3 loop is CASRQGDQPQHF. CDR3 coding DNA: TGTGCCAGCAGGCAGGGGGATCAGCCCCAGCATTTT.

This clone showed up just once. The chain couples TRBV18 to TRBJ1-1; D may be TRBD1 (5 bases). Germline V lookup: CDR1 KGHSH, CDR2 LQKENI. This CDR3 comprises 14 residues. The germline V and J ends were trimmed by 6 bases and 1 base, with 12 bases remaining between them. The CDR3 protein is CASSRLTGNTEAFF. The CDR3 DNA reads TGTGCCAGCTCTCGCCTCACAGGGAACACTGAAGCTTTCTTT.

This clone was counted a single time. The rearrangement uses TRBV5-1 and TRBJ2-5; the D is unclear. This CDR3 has 14 amino acids. Germline assignment: CDR1 SGHRS and CDR2 YFSETQ. V was cut by 4 bases and J by 2 bases, with 12 bases left in between. In DNA, the CDR3 is TGCGCCAGCAGCGAAACGCACAAACAAGAGACCCAGTACTTC. Its translation: CASSETHKQETQYF.

As to this clone: The same CDR3 can be traced to other DNA sequences in this sample. The V and J genes are TRBV7-2 and TRBJ2-7; TRBD2 is a possible D gene (5 bases). The germline V gene encodes CDR1 SGHTA and CDR2 FQGNSA. Trimming stripped 2 bases from V and 0 bases from J, with 8 bases between. The CDR3 is 14 residues long. CDR3 loop: CASSLTGFSYEQYF. The CDR3 bases are TGTGCCAGCAGCTTAACGGGGTTCTCCTACGAGCAGTACTTC.

The CDR3 bases are TGTGCCAGCAGCTTAGTAATCGGCCCCCAGAGGGGTGGCGGGGAGCTGTTTTTT. Its translation: CASSLVIGPQRGGGELFF. The rearrangement links TRBV7-2 to TRBJ2-2; D tentatively reads TRBD1 or TRBD2 (5 bases each). The V end was cut by 1 base, the J end by 7 bases, with 22 bases between. The CDR3 runs to 18 residues. From germline, CDR1 is SGHTA and CDR2 FQGNSA. The variable domain in full, completed from reference TRBV7-2 and TRBJ2-2, reads GAGVSQSPSNKVTEKGKDVELRCDPISGHTALYWYRQSLGQGLEFLIYFQGNSAPDKSGLPSDRFSAERTGGSVSTLTIQRTQQEDSAVYLCASSLVIGPQRGGGELFFGEGSRLTVL.

This clone has only one observation. The V and J genes are TRBV5-8 and TRBJ1-3; D remains ambiguous. The CDR3 totals 12 residues. Germline V CDR1 and CDR2: SGHTS, YDEGEE. The V end was cut by 2 bases, the J end by 5 bases, with 5 bases between. In DNA form, the CDR3 reads TGTGCCAGCAGCTTCCCGCGAAACACCATATATTTT. It translates to CASSFPRNTIYF.

Worth noting for this clone: The same CDR3 can be traced to other DNA sequences in this sample. The chain carries TRBV28 and TRBJ2-1; no firm D call. The CDR3 contains 12 residues. V shed 3 bases and J shed 4 bases, with 4 bases lying between them. Germline V gene sequence: CDR1 MDHEN, CDR2 SYDVKM. CDR3 amino acids: CASSLSYNEQFF. For the CDR3, the DNA is TGTGCCAGCAGTTTGTCATACAATGAGCAGTTCTTC.

This clone has more than one count but fewer than ten. The chain links TRBV7-2 to TRBJ2-1; tentatively, D is TRBD2 (6 bases). V was pared by 4 bases and J by 4 bases, with 11 bases between. In germline, CDR1 is SGHTA, CDR2 FQGNSA. The CDR3 is 14 residues long. The CDR3 nucleotides are TGTGCCAGCAGCTCCTGGGACTCGTACAATGAGCAGTTCTTC. Protein product: CASSSWDSYNEQFF.

This clone occurred a few times. The gene calls are TRBV10-3 and TRBJ2-2, with 7 bases fitting TRBD2. CDR1 and CDR2 from the germline V gene are ENHRY and SYGVKD. CDR3 length: 16 amino acids. With 1 base clipped from V and 0 bases from J, the junction kept 2 bases outside the gene matches. The CDR3: CAISEFAGANTGELFF. The DNA of the CDR3 is TGTGCCATCAGTGAGTTTGCGGGAGCGAACACCGGGGAGCTGTTTTTT.

The V and J genes are TRBV28 and TRBJ1-5; TRBD1 might be the D (5 bases). V was clipped by 6 bases and J by 4 bases, with 16 bases between them. Germline lookup yields CDR1 MDHEN and CDR2 SYDVKM. This CDR3 spans 15 amino acids. The CDR3 is CASSSEVRGNQPQHF. CDR3 coding DNA: TGTGCCAGCAGCTCGGAAGTAAGGGGTAATCAGCCCCAGCATTTT.

The gene calls are TRBV7-9 and TRBJ1-3, with a possible D match to TRBD1 (5 bases). V lost 1 base, J lost 4 bases, and 11 bases lay in between. CDR1 and CDR2 from the germline V gene are SEHNR and FQNEAQ (reference sequence). The CDR3 loop spans 15 amino acids. Written as DNA, the CDR3 is TGTGCCAGCAGCTTAGGAAGGGGATCGGGAAACACCATATATTTT. Translating gives CASSLGRGSGNTIYF.

The chain joins TRBV11-2 to TRBJ2-1; D is tentatively TRBD1 or TRBD2 (5 bases each). This CDR3 region has 15 residues. V shed 5 bases and J shed 4 bases, with 15 bases lying between them. Germline CDR1 is SGHAT and CDR2 is FQNNGV. CDR3 nucleotides: TGTGCCAGCAGCATTAGAGGTTGGGGGTACAATGAGCAGTTCTTC. It specifies CASSIRGWGYNEQFF.

This chain uses TRBV28 with TRBJ1-1; D might be TRBD1 (6 bases). The CDR3 extends over 15 amino acids. The germline V gene has CDR1 MDHEN and CDR2 SYDVKM. V dropped 5 bases and J dropped 1 base, with 14 bases sitting between them. The CDR3 DNA follows: TGTGCCAGCAGTGGGGGGGGCTCCACGAACACTGAAGCTTTCTTT. Protein: CASSGGGSTNTEAFF.

This chain joins TRBV29-1 and TRBJ1-1; no definite D call. With 3 bases removed from V and 2 bases from J, the gap between germline ends came to 13 bases. CDR1 SQVTM and CDR2 ANQGSEA come from the germline V gene. The length of the CDR3 is 14 residues. CDR3 residues: CSVELRQPNTEAFF. The CDR3 bases are TGCAGCGTTGAGTTGCGGCAACCAAACACTGAAGCTTTCTTT.

The chain employs TRBV29-1 and TRBJ1-4; D remains unclear. V was clipped by 5 bases and J by 4 bases, with 8 bases between them. This CDR3 has 12 residues. Germline assignment: CDR1 SQVTM and CDR2 ANQGSEA. CDR3 amino acids: CSVQALNEKLFF. The CDR3 DNA reads as TGCAGCGTTCAGGCTCTTAATGAAAAACTGTTTTTT.

This chain uses TRBV6-6 with TRBJ2-7; TRBD1 agrees at 8 bases. Unmatched junction bases numbered 2, after V lost 2 bases and J lost 2 bases. Germline values: CDR1 MNHNY, CDR2 SVGAGI (reference sequence). The CDR3 is 14 residues long. The CDR3 DNA follows: TGTGCCAGCAGTTACAACAGGGGGACCTACGAGCAGTACTTC. This translates into CASSYNRGTYEQYF.

The rearrangement uses TRBV7-6 and TRBJ2-7; unclear D gene. The ends were cut back, 1 base at V and 0 bases at J, with 13 bases in the middle. This CDR3 contains 16 residues. Germline V lookup: CDR1 SGHVS, CDR2 FNYEAQ. This CDR3 is CASSLVPPPNSYEQYF. Here the CDR3 DNA reads TGTGCCAGCAGCTTAGTCCCCCCACCGAACTCCTACGAGCAGTACTTC.

The chain employs TRBV7-2 and TRBJ2-7; 7 bases are a match to TRBD1. The germline V gene has CDR1 SGHTA and CDR2 FQGNSA. The V segment lost 7 bases and the J segment 0 bases; nucleotides outside the gene matches: 9. The length of the CDR3 is 15 residues. The CDR3 loop is CASTAPGQTSYEQYF. In nucleotides, the CDR3 is TGTGCCAGCACCGCCCCGGGACAGACCTCCTACGAGCAGTACTTC.

The chain is built from TRBV19 and TRBJ1-5; D is unresolved. This CDR3 is built from 12 residues. The germline CDR1 and CDR2 sequences are LNHDA and SQIVND (reference sequence). V lost 6 bases and J 7 bases, leaving 10 bases between the germline ends. The CDR3 coding sequence is TGTGCCAGTAGGGCATCGGGACAGCCCCAGCATTTT. This gives the protein CASRASGQPQHF.

The chain uses TRBV19 and TRBJ2-7, with TRBD2 matching over 8 bases. Trimming cost V 6 bases and J 6 bases; bases outside gene matches: 13. Germline loops: CDR1 LNHDA, CDR2 SQIVND (reference sequence). The CDR3 has 15 residues. This CDR3 is CASRELAELPSEQYF. The CDR3 region has the DNA TGTGCCAGTAGGGAACTAGCGGAGCTACCCTCCGAGCAGTACTTC.

The J gene is TRBJ2-7, the V gene TRBV5-4; 9 bases line up with TRBD2. Germline CDR1 is SGHNT and CDR2 is YYREEE (reference sequence). This CDR3 is 15 amino acids long. V shed 0 bases and J 12 bases; nucleotides not matched to a gene: 13. This CDR3 is CASSLAPSGIREWYF. The CDR3, as DNA: TGTGCCAGCAGCTTGGCGCCTAGCGGGATAAGGGAGTGGTACTTC.

This chain uses TRBV28 with TRBJ2-7; TRBD1 might be the D (6 bases). Germline-derived CDR1 and CDR2 are MDHEN and SYDVKM. Trimming stripped 6 bases from V and 5 bases from J, with 20 bases between. There are 15 residues in the CDR3. The CDR3 sequence is CASSLIGQGSNEQYF. As DNA, the CDR3 is TGTGCCAGCAGCCTCATCGGGCAGGGGAGTAACGAGCAGTACTTC.

This clone was seen once. This chain uses TRBV4-1 with TRBJ2-3; 11 nucleotides agree with TRBD2. J was trimmed by 1 base and V by 1 base; bases with no gene match: 7. The CDR3 contains 18 residues. The germline gives CDR1 MGHRA, CDR2 YSYEKL. CDR3 DNA sequence: TGCGCCAGCAGCCAAGGGCCGGGACTAGCGGCTCGCACAGATACGCAGTATTTT. Translated: CASSQGPGLAARTDTQYF.

As for this clone: The sample contains more than one DNA sequence encoding this CDR3. CDR3 residues: CAWSVLGGAYEQYF. In DNA form, the CDR3 reads TGTGCCTGGAGTGTGCTAGGGGGAGCCTACGAGCAGTACTTC. The chain uses TRBV30 and TRBJ2-7, with D perhaps TRBD1 (6 bases). The V end was cut by 0 bases, the J end by 2 bases, with 11 bases between. Germline-derived CDR1 and CDR2 are GTSNPN and SVGIG (reference sequence). This CDR3 comprises 14 residues.

This clone was picked up one time. This rearrangement joins TRBV7-3 to TRBJ2-1; 15 nucleotides line up with TRBD2. V lost 4 bases and J lost 10; bases outside the gene matches: 8. This CDR3 spans 16 amino acids. The germline gives CDR1 SGHTA, CDR2 FQGTGA. The DNA of the CDR3 is TGTGCCAGCAGCTCTTACCCGGGACTAGCGGGAGGCGAGCAGTTCTTC. Amino acid sequence: CASSSYPGLAGGEQFF.